The clone carrying this T cell receptor (beta chain) was observed once. Other DNA sequences from this sample encode an identical CDR3 as well. These data belong to a study of cytomegalovirus exposure and HLA in healthy donors. Use of 60 Vbeta and 13 Jbeta primers characterized the PCR. Profiled with immunoSEQ multiplex PCR; TCRdb holds only in-frame clones, not every one. The sample lists 180,000 or so clones, around 76% occurring once. Germline CDR1 is SGHRS and CDR2 is YFSETQ. The CDR3 length is 15 residues. The junction had 2 bases not matched to a gene; V was cut back by 3 bases and J by 3 bases. The rearrangement links TRBV5-1 to TRBJ2-3; 12 bases line up with TRBD2. The sequence was obtained from a woman under 40 in good health and CMV-seropositive. Sequences were obtained from PBMCs. The CDR3, as DNA: TGCGCCAGCAGCTCAGGACTAGCGGGGACAGATACGCAGTATTTT. Translated, it gives CASSSGLAGTDTQYF.